This T cell receptor beta chain was captured in a study of post-analysis software for immune sequencing data. Study-level results: Higher frequency in patients than in controls was seen for roughly five TRBV segments, with TRBV5-6, TRBV5-1 and TRBV20-1 among them. Normalized Chao1 diversity in multiple sclerosis patients fell significantly below that of controls. Strong same-batch co-clustering of samples appeared with F measure clustering.

Germline assignment: CDR1 LGHNT and CDR2 FRNRAP. The CDR3 spans 14 residues. V lost 5 bases and J lost 6; bases outside the gene matches: 7. Each TCR beta cDNA library carried unique molecular identifiers. TCRdb ran MiXCR on the PCR reads and lists one entry per CDR3 protein. Here the sample spans hundreds of thousands of distinct CDR3 sequences, 25% to 30% being singletons. Note on this clonotype: Its antigen is currently unknown.

This chain links TRBV12-5 with TRBJ2-1, with TRBD2 matching over 7 bases. Sample: blood. The TCR originated in a girl aged 10-17 years with multiple sclerosis. DNA of the CDR3: TGTGCTAGTGGTCTAGCGGACCCCTGCAATGAGCAGTTCTTC. It translates to CASGLADPCNEQFF.